Below, 12 T cell receptor beta chains from the same sample are listed, as sequenced in a study of blood T cell repertoires in COVID-19. Assay used: immunoSEQ multiplex PCR; TCRdb lists only in-frame clones, some missing. This sample has roughly 32,000 clones, with approximately 85% found just once. The sequenced sample consisted of peripheral blood. These receptors all stem from a man aged 80 or over with active COVID-19.

The chain recombines TRBV12-3 or TRBV12-4 with TRBJ1-3; D not certain. The CDR3 covers 12 residues. V was pared by 3 bases and J by 5 bases, with 5 bases between. CDR3 amino acids: CASSFSRNTIYF. The CDR3 DNA follows: TGTGCCAGCAGTTTTTCAAGAAACACCATATATTTT.

V gene TRBV28 combines with J gene TRBJ1-3; D remains unclear. V was cut by 4 bases and J by 7 bases, with 14 bases left in between. This CDR3 is built from 14 residues. Germline loops: CDR1 MDHEN, CDR2 SYDVKM. The CDR3 protein is CASSSGAPGNTIYF. The CDR3 coding sequence is TGTGCCAGCAGTTCGGGAGCTCCGGGGAACACCATATATTTT. Together with reference TRBV28 and TRBJ1-3, the CDR3 gives the full variable domain: DVKVTQSSRYLVKRTGEKVFLECVQDMDHENMFWYRQDPGLGLRLIYFSYDVKMKEKGDIPEGYSVSREKKERFSLILESASTNQTSMYLCASSSGAPGNTIYFGEGSWLTVV.

The table lists this clone with a few counts. V gene TRBV5-6 combines with J gene TRBJ2-1, with D unclear. The length of the CDR3 is 12 residues. V lost 3 bases, J lost 5 bases, and 6 bases lay in between. Germline CDR1 SGHDT, CDR2 YYEEEE. CDR3 in amino acids: CASSSVNNEQFF. In DNA, the CDR3 is TGTGCCAGCAGCTCTGTTAACAATGAGCAGTTCTTC. Full variable domain (missing parts from reference TRBV5-6 and TRBJ2-1): DAGVTQSPTHLIKTRGQQVTLRCSPKSGHDTVSWYQQALGQGPQFIFQYYEEEERQRGNFPDRFSGHQFPNYSSELNVNALLLGDSALYLCASSSVNNEQFFGPGTRLTVL.

This chain joins TRBV30 and TRBJ2-5; TRBD1 matches 7 bases. Germline CDR1 GTSNPN, CDR2 SVGIG (reference sequence). J gave up 5 bases and V 5 bases, and 8 bases lay outside the gene matches. The length of the CDR3 is 13 residues. This CDR3 reads CAWGDSGYETQYF. The CDR3 coding sequence is TGTGCCTGGGGGGACAGTGGATATGAGACCCAGTACTTC.

The chain recombines TRBV7-2 with TRBJ2-3; possible D gene TRBD2, 7 bases. V was clipped by 7 bases and J by 2 bases, with 13 bases between them. The CDR3 consists of 14 residues. In germline, CDR1 is SGHTA, CDR2 FQGNSA. The CDR3 reads CASIGGGATDTQYF. The CDR3, as DNA: TGTGCCAGCATCGGAGGGGGGGCCACAGATACGCAGTATTTT.

V gene TRBV5-4 combines with J gene TRBJ2-7; TRBD1 matches at 8 bases. Per the germline V gene, CDR1 is SGHNT and CDR2 is YYREEE (reference sequence). The CDR3 is 13 residues long. Trimming cost V 0 bases and J 6 bases; bases outside gene matches: 2. The CDR3 reads CASSLGTGSEQYF. The CDR3 DNA reads TGTGCCAGCAGCTTGGGGACAGGGTCCGAGCAGTACTTC.

This clone was seen just once. The rearrangement links TRBV9 to TRBJ2-7, with TRBD1 matching over 7 bases. The CDR3 is 13 residues long. With 3 bases clipped from V and 5 bases from J, the junction kept 5 bases outside the gene matches. Germline V gene data show CDR1 as SGDLS and CDR2 as YYNGEE. Here the CDR3 DNA reads TGTGCCAGCAGCGCCCGACAGGGCAACGAGCAGTACTTC. It specifies CASSARQGNEQYF.

The chain joins TRBV3-1 (or the pseudogene TRBV3-2) to TRBJ2-5; a possible D gene is TRBD2 (7 bases). The length of the CDR3 is 18 residues. Germline-derived CDR1 and CDR2 are LGHDT and YNNKEL (reference sequence). V dropped 4 bases and J dropped 0 bases, with 21 bases sitting between them. The DNA of the CDR3 is TGTGCCAGCAGCCCTACTAGGGGGGGAGGCACTAACCAAGAGACCCAGTACTTC. The encoded protein is CASSPTRGGGTNQETQYF.

CDR3 residues: CASSIRGGDGYTF. The CDR3 DNA reads as TGTGCCAGTAGTATCAGGGGCGGAGATGGCTACACCTTC. This sequence joins TRBV19 and TRBJ1-2; D might be TRBD1 (6 bases). The CDR3 consists of 13 residues. Germline V CDR1 and CDR2: LNHDA, SQIVND (reference sequence). Trimming cost V 3 bases and J 6 bases, with 11 bases left between them.

The rearrangement joins TRBV5-1 to TRBJ2-2, with D possibly TRBD2 on 5 matching bases. CDR1 is SGHRS and CDR2 is YFSETQ in the germline V gene. The CDR3 spans 14 residues. V lost 0 bases, J lost 4 bases, and 7 bases lay in between. The CDR3 bases are TGCGCCAGCAGCTTGGCCGGGGTCACCGGGGAGCTGTTTTTT. Translating it yields CASSLAGVTGELFF.

The V and J genes are TRBV27 and TRBJ2-6; D ambiguous. Germline V gene data show CDR1 as MNHEY and CDR2 as SMNVEV (reference sequence). The ends were cut back, 6 bases at V and 1 base at J, with 19 bases in the middle. This CDR3 has 18 amino acids. Here the CDR3 DNA reads TGTGCCAGCAGCCCTGCGCGGTCGGGTGTATCTGGGGCCAACGTCCTGACTTTC. Amino acid sequence: CASSPARSGVSGANVLTF.

The chain joins TRBV18 to TRBJ2-1; possible D gene TRBD1, 6 bases. CDR1 is KGHSH, CDR2 LQKENI, per germline. The CDR3 has 16 amino acids. V lost 2 bases and J 5 bases, leaving 16 bases between the germline ends. CDR3 loop: CASSPANRAGHNEQFF. In DNA, the CDR3 is TGTGCCAGCTCACCAGCAAACAGGGCTGGGCACAATGAGCAGTTCTTC.